The clone carrying this T cell receptor (beta chain) was recorded at least ten times. This sample was included in a study of patients and donors after allogeneic stem cell transplantation. V was cut by 1 base and J by 7 bases, with 13 bases left in between. The CDR3 contains 15 residues. CDR1 LGHNA and CDR2 YSLEER come from the germline V gene. MiXCR was run by TCRdb on the RT-PCR reads, yielding one entry per CDR3 protein. This table has roughly 180,000 distinct CDR3 sequences, less than 45% appearing once. This TCR came from a human donor who was either an allogeneic HSCT recipient or a stem cell or donor lymphocyte infusion donor (not recorded which). It is not recorded whose cells these are; they may come from a transplant donor. This chain links TRBV4-3 with TRBJ1-4; perhaps TRBD1 as D (5 bases). The sequenced material came from blood, either unsorted or a sorted T cell fraction (not recorded which). The CDR3 nucleotides are TGCGCCAGCAGCCAAGTCTGGGGGAGCGGTGAAAAACTGTTTTTT. It encodes CASSQVWGSGEKLFF.